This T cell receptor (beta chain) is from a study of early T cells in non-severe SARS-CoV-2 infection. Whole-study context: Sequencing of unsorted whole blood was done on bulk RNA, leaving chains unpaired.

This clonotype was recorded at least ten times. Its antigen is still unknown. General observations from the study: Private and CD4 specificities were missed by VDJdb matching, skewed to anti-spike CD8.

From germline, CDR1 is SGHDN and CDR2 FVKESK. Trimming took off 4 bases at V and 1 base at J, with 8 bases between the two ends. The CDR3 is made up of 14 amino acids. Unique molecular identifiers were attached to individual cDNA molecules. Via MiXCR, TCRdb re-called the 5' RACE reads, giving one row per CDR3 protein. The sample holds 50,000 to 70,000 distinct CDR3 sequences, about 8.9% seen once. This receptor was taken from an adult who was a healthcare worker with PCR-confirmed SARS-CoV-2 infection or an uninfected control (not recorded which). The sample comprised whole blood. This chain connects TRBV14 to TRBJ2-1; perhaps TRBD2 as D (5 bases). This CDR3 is CASSRTGSYNEQFF. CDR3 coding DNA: TGTGCCAGCAGCCGGACGGGGTCCTACAATGAGCAGTTCTTC.